The 6 T cell receptor beta chains below all came from one sample that was sequenced in a study of shared clonotypes between healthy human individuals. Clones were sequenced by immunoSEQ multiplex PCR, and TCRdb holds only the in-frame ones, with some missing. The sample records roughly 1,100,000 clones, more than 60% being singletons. Sequencing was performed on memory CD4+ T cells sorted from blood. Indicated subset: CD45RA-negative fraction. The receptor source for this set is a man aged 18-30 years in good health.

V gene TRBV27 combines with J gene TRBJ2-7; 8 bases are a match to TRBD1. The CDR3 spans 14 residues. Per germline, CDR1 MNHEY and CDR2 SMNVEV (reference sequence). Germline trimming cut 6 bases from V and 4 bases from J; bases unmatched to any gene: 8. The CDR3 DNA is TGTGCCAGCAGCCGGTATGACAGGGGTTACGAGCAGTACTTC. This encodes CASSRYDRGYEQYF.

The chain employs TRBV5-8 and TRBJ1-5; TRBD1 is a possible D gene (6 bases). This CDR3 spans 15 amino acids. Trimming removed 6 bases at V and 2 bases at J, with 15 bases between. The germline V gene encodes CDR1 SGHTS and CDR2 YDEGEE. The CDR3 is CASTLQGGGNQPQHF. For the CDR3, the DNA is TGTGCCAGCACCCTACAGGGTGGTGGCAATCAGCCCCAGCATTTT.

V gene TRBV30 combines with J gene TRBJ1-6, with D maybe TRBD1 (5 bases). This CDR3 spans 14 amino acids. V was trimmed by 5 bases and J by 10 bases, leaving 18 bases between them. Germline V gives CDR1 GTSNPN, CDR2 SVGIG (reference sequence). The CDR3 DNA follows: TGTGCCTGGGCGGCTGGGGCAGTTGACTCACCCCTCCACTTT. Protein: CAWAAGAVDSPLHF.

DNA for the CDR3: TGTGCCAGCAGGGTGCGTCCATGGGGACAGGGGGCTCACACAGATACGCAGTATTTT. Translating gives CASRVRPWGQGAHTDTQYF. The V gene is TRBV28, the J gene TRBJ2-3; TRBD1 matches at 12 bases. J gave up 2 bases and V 6 bases, and 15 bases lay outside the gene matches. CDR1 is MDHEN, CDR2 SYDVKM, per germline. The CDR3 totals 19 residues.

The CDR3 protein is CASISRAASYNSPLHF. The CDR3 bases are TGTGCCAGCATTTCCCGTGCGGCTTCCTATAATTCACCCCTCCACTTT. This chain uses TRBV2 with TRBJ1-6; no clear D. Germline CDR1 SNHLY, CDR2 FYNNEI. Trimming shortened V by 7 bases and J by 1 base, and 14 bases separated the two germline ends. This CDR3 contains 16 residues.

The chain recombines TRBV5-1 with TRBJ2-2; TRBD1 might be the D (6 bases). The CDR3 is made up of 20 amino acids. Germline CDR1 and CDR2: SGHRS and YFSETQ. Trimming stripped 0 bases from V and 7 bases from J, with 28 bases between. Written as DNA, the CDR3 is TGCGCCAGCAGCTTGGATTCTTTGGCGCTCTTTGTGGGGGCAAACGGGGAGCTGTTTTTT. Protein: CASSLDSLALFVGANGELFF. The entire variable domain, with the rest obtained from reference TRBV5-1 and TRBJ2-2, is as follows: KAGVTQTPRYLIKTRGQQVTLSCSPISGHRSVSWYQQTPGQGLQFLFEYFSETQRNKGNFPGRFSGRQFSNSRSEMNVSTLELGDSALYLCASSLDSLALFVGANGELFFGEGSRLTVL.